This is a list of T cell receptor beta chains from one sample in a study of cytomegalovirus exposure and HLA in healthy donors. The data were produced by immunoSEQ multiplex PCR, yet TCRdb's version contains in-frame clones alone and is incomplete. This sample yields 130,000 or so clones, of which approximately 72% are seen a single time; roughly 1.4% belongs to the top ten. The sequenced sample was PBMCs. The source of these receptors is a man aged 18 to 35 in good health and CMV-seronegative. Each CDR3 is given with its conserved first and last residue. The order of the fields is clone size, D gene, V gene, J gene, CDR3 protein, CDR3 DNA. The D gene is left open where the match is weak. Size tells how often a clone was seen (once, few, many) or the class of an expanded clone, and some rows leave it out.

>.|.|TRBV6-6|TRBJ1-5
CASTLLRGLNQPQHF
TGTGCCAGCACCCTACTGCGGGGGCTCAATCAGCCCCAGCATTTT
>.|.|TRBV4-2|TRBJ2-1
CASSPDWTDYNEQFF
TGTGCCAGCAGCCCAGATTGGACAGACTACAATGAGCAGTTCTTC
>.|.|TRBV29-1|TRBJ1-1
CSVEDRWQGREAFF
TGCAGCGTTGAAGATCGGTGGCAGGGAAGGGAAGCTTTCTTT
>few|TRBD2|TRBV10-3|TRBJ2-7
CAISSTAGGPSYEQYF
TGTGCCATCAGTTCGACAGCGGGAGGGCCCTCCTACGAGCAGTACTTC
>few|.|TRBV29-1|TRBJ1-4
CSVVDGLSEKLFF
TGCAGCGTCGTTGACGGACTCAGTGAAAAACTGTTTTTT
>.|TRBD2|TRBV28|TRBJ2-1
CASSLIAGTANEQFF
TGTGCCAGCAGTCTCATAGCGGGAACCGCCAATGAGCAGTTCTTC
>.|TRBD1|TRBV11-2|TRBJ1-2
CASSLDFRGGQKTYGYTF
TGTGCCAGCAGCTTAGACTTTAGAGGGGGACAGAAGACTTATGGCTACACCTTC
>few|.|TRBV6-5|TRBJ1-2
CASSQIRDSNYGYTF
TGTGCCAGCAGCCAAATCCGGGACTCTAACTATGGCTACACCTTC
>.|.|TRBV19|TRBJ1-2
CASRRTGLSYGYTF
TGTGCCAGTAGGCGAACAGGGTTGAGCTATGGCTACACCTTC
>.|TRBD1|TRBV25-1|TRBJ1-1
CASRTGASLGAFF
TGTGCCAGCAGGACAGGGGCATCTCTTGGGGCTTTCTTT
>few|TRBD2|TRBV7-9|TRBJ2-3
CASSLAGGTDTQYF
TGTGCCAGCAGCTTAGCCGGGGGGACAGATACGCAGTATTTT
>.|.|TRBV11-2|TRBJ2-3
CASSSIRRGKGSTDTQYF
TGTGCCAGCAGCTCTATACGACGGGGTAAAGGGAGCACAGATACGCAGTATTTT
>.|.|TRBV18|TRBJ2-2
CASSLGETNTGELFF
TGTGCCAGCTCGCTCGGTGAAACGAACACCGGGGAGCTGTTTTTT
>.|.|TRBV18|TRBJ2-5
CASSPRGTQETQYF
TGTGCCAGCTCACCTCGGGGGACCCAAGAGACCCAGTACTTC
>few|.|TRBV7-6|TRBJ2-2
CASSKLGTTGELFF
TGTGCCAGCAGCAAACTAGGAACCACCGGGGAGCTGTTTTTT
>few|TRBD2|TRBV6-1|TRBJ2-1
CASSESGGSYNEQFF
TGTGCCAGCAGTGAATCCGGGGGGTCCTACAATGAGCAGTTCTTC
>.|.|TRBV27|TRBJ2-5
CASSPWGRQETQYF
TGTGCCAGCAGTCCGTGGGGGCGTCAAGAGACCCAGTACTTC
>.|TRBD1|TRBV30|TRBJ2-1
CAWRTPGQGRDEQFF
TGTGCCTGGAGAACCCCGGGACAGGGTCGGGATGAGCAGTTCTTC
>.|.|TRBV5-8|TRBJ1-5
CASTPARERNQPQHF
TGTGCCAGCACTCCAGCGAGGGAAAGAAATCAGCCCCAGCATTTT
>.|TRBD2|TRBV6-4|TRBJ2-3
CASSDSSGDRGDTQYF
TGTGCCAGCAGTGACTCTAGCGGGGATAGAGGAGATACGCAGTATTTT
>.|TRBD1|TRBV7-2|TRBJ2-6
CASSLPGQGVDGANVLTF
TGTGCCAGCAGTCTCCCGGGACAGGGAGTAGATGGGGCCAACGTCCTGACTTTC
>.|.|TRBV6-6|TRBJ1-4
CASSSRTVYNEKLFF
TGTGCCAGCAGTTCCCGGACAGTTTATAATGAAAAACTGTTTTTT
>once|TRBD2|TRBV19|TRBJ2-4
CASSIFRLAGGVKNIQYF
TGTGCCAGTAGTATTTTTCGGCTAGCGGGAGGGGTCAAAAACATTCAGTACTTC
>.|.|TRBV11-3|TRBJ2-2
CASSLNAGRFGELFF
TGTGCCAGCAGCTTAAACGCAGGTCGTTTCGGGGAGCTGTTTTTT
>.|.|TRBV5-4|TRBJ2-5
CASSLDRRRQTQYF
TGTGCCAGCAGCTTGGACAGGCGTAGGCAGACCCAGTACTTC
>.|.|TRBV5-1|TRBJ2-7
CASSTPSVVSDEQYF
TGCGCCAGCAGTACCCCATCAGTTGTAAGCGACGAGCAGTACTTC
>.|TRBD1|TRBV27|TRBJ2-1
CASSYPGQGAFNEQFF
TGTGCCAGCAGTTACCCGGGACAGGGGGCATTCAATGAGCAGTTCTTC
>few|.|TRBV28|TRBJ2-7
CASSFGTERREQYF
TGTGCCAGCAGTTTTGGTACTGAACGTCGGGAGCAGTACTTC
>.|.|TRBV18|TRBJ1-1
CASSPPTHTNTEAFF
TGTGCCAGCTCACCACCGACACACACGAACACTGAAGCTTTCTTT